This entry describes one T cell receptor beta chain. Its antigen is unknown. One base away there is no much larger clone; base qualities are not given. Libraries were built with the immunoSEQ multiplex PCR assay. TCRdb limited this immuneACCESS table to in-frame rearrangements with V and J called. A share of clones is missing; checked studies link under half to unresolved V genes, and the rest is unexplained. The sample includes fewer than 25,000 clones, with around 88% observed a single time. Clones ranked in the top ten supply roughly 6.9% of the sample. The junction shows trimming of 3 bases on V and 6 bases on J, and the gene matches do not reach 11 bases of it. CDR1 and CDR2 are drawn from the germline V gene (reference sequence): SGHKS, YYEKEE. The CDR3, from cysteine to phenylalanine, totals 15 residues. The kept DNA is CDR3 alone, 45 bases in frame from the first base. The sample comes from a study of T cell changes during pregnancy in multiple sclerosis (dated by TCRdb to the late 2010s). For context, the study as a whole: The study looked at changes in the T cell repertoire across pregnancy in women with multiple sclerosis.

The rearranged segments are TRBV5-5 and TRBJ2-7; 8 bases in between match TRBD2. The clonotype was recovered from a female donor with multiple sclerosis, enrolled in a pregnancy study. The sample was CD8+ T cells from peripheral blood mononuclear cells, taken in the first trimester of pregnancy. At the DNA level, the sequence is TGTGCCAGCAGCTGGAGGCGGGGGGTTCTCGCCGAGCAGTACTTC. This gives the protein CASSWRRGVLAEQYF.